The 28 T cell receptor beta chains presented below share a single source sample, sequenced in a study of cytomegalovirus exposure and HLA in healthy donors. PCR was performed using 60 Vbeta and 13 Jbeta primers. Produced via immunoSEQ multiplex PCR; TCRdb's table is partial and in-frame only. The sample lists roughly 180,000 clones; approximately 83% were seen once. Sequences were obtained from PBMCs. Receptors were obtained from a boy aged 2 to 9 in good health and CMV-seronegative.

CDR3 residues: CASSVEGADGELFF. CDR3 coding DNA: TGTGCCAGCAGCGTAGAGGGGGCCGACGGGGAGCTGTTTTTT. The chain links TRBV9 to TRBJ2-2, with 7 bases lining up with TRBD1. J was trimmed by 7 bases and V by 0 bases; bases with no gene match: 3. From germline, CDR1 is SGDLS and CDR2 YYNGEE. The CDR3 covers 14 residues.

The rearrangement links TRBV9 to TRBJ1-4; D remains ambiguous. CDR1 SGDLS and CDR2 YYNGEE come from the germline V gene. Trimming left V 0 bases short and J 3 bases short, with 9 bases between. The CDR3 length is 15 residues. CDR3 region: CASSVAGRPNEKLFF. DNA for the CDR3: TGTGCCAGCAGCGTAGCTGGCAGGCCTAATGAAAAACTGTTTTTT.

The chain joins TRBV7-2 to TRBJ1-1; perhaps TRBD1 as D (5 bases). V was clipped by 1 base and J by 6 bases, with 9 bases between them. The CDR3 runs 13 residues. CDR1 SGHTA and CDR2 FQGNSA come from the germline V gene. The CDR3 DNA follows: TGTGCCAGCAGCTTAGACGGACATGCTGAAGCTTTCTTT. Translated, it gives CASSLDGHAEAFF.

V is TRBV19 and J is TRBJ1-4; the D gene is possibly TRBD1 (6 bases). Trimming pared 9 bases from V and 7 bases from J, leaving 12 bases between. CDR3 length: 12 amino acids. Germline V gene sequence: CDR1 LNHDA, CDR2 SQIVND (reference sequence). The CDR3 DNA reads TGTGCCAGCGGGACAATTCCTGAAAAACTGTTTTTT. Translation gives CASGTIPEKLFF.

CDR3 nucleotide sequence: TGTGCCAGCAGTTTATGGGGGGGGGCTGGGGCCAACGTCCTGACTTTC. This codes for CASSLWGGAGANVLTF. The chain couples TRBV27 to TRBJ2-6; 7 positions match TRBD2. Per germline, CDR1 MNHEY and CDR2 SMNVEV (reference sequence). The length of the CDR3 is 16 residues. The V gene end was trimmed by 1 base and the J gene end by 2 bases; junction bases not matched to a gene: 2.

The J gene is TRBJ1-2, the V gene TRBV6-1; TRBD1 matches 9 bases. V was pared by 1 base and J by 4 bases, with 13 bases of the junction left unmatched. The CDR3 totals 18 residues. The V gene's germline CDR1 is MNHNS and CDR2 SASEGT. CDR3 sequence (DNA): TGTGCCAGCAGTGAAGAGCGTTTTTCCGGGACAGGGTCCTATGGCTACACCTTC. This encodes CASSEERFSGTGSYGYTF.

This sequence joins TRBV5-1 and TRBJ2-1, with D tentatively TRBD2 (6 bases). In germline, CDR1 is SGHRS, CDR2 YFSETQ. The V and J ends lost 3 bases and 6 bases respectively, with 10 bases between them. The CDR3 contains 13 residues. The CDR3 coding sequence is TGCGCCAGCAGCTCGGGACTCAGCAATGAGCAGTTCTTC. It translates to CASSSGLSNEQFF. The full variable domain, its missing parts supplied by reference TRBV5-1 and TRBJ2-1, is KAGVTQTPRYLIKTRGQQVTLSCSPISGHRSVSWYQQTPGQGLQFLFEYFSETQRNKGNFPGRFSGRQFSNSRSEMNVSTLELGDSALYLCASSSGLSNEQFFGPGTRLTVL.

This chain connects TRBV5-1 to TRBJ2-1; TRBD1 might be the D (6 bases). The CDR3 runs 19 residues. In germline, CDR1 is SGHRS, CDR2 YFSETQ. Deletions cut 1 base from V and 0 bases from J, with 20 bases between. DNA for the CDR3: TGCGCCAGCAGCTTGCCGGAGCGACCACAGGGAAGCTCCTACAATGAGCAGTTCTTC. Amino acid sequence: CASSLPERPQGSSYNEQFF.

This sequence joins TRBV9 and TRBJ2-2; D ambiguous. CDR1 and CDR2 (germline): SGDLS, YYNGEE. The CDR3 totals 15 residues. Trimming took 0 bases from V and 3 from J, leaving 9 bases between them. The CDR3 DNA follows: TGTGCCAGCAGCGTAGGAGGAGTAGACACCGGGGAGCTGTTTTTT. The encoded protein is CASSVGGVDTGELFF.

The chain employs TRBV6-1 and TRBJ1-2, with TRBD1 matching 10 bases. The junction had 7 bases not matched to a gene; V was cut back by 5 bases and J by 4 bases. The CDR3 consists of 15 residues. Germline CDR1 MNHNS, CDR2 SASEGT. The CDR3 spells CASSPGQGPFYGYTF. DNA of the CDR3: TGTGCCAGCAGTCCGGGACAGGGGCCTTTCTATGGCTACACCTTC.

Here the CDR3 DNA reads TGTGCCAGCAGCTTTGATGTACTCACAGATACGCAGTATTTT. Translating gives CASSFDVLTDTQYF. The chain is built from TRBV5-4 and TRBJ2-3; D not resolved. Germline CDR1 is SGHNT and CDR2 is YYREEE (reference sequence). This CDR3 contains 14 residues. V was pared by 2 bases and J by 2 bases, with 9 bases between.

CDR3 bases: TGTGCCAGCAGCCAAGGGCCTAGCGGAAACACCGGGGAGCTGTTTTTT. Amino acids: CASSQGPSGNTGELFF. The V call is TRBV11-2, the J call TRBJ2-2; 7 bases fit TRBD2. Germline CDR1 reads SGHAT; CDR2 reads FQNNGV. V lost 5 bases, J lost 2 bases, and 8 bases stayed unmatched. The CDR3 length is 16 residues.

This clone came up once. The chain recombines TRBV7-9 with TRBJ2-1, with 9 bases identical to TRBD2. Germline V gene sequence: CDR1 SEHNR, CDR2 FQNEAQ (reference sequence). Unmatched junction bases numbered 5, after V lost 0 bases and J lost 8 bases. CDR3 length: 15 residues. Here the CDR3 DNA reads TGTGCCAGCAGCTTAGCTAGCGGGGGATCCGATGAGCAGTTCTTC. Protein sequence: CASSLASGGSDEQFF.

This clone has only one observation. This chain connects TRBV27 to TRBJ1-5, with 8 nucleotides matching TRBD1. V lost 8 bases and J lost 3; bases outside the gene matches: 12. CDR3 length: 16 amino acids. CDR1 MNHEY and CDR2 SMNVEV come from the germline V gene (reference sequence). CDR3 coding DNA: TGTGCCAGCTCCTCCCTGACAGGGGCCCCCAATCAGCCCCAGCATTTT. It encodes CASSSLTGAPNQPQHF.

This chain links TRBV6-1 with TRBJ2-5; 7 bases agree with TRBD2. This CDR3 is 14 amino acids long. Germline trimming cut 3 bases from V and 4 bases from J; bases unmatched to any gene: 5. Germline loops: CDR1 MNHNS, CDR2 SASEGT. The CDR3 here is CASSDPGGRETQYF. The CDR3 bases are TGTGCCAGCAGTGATCCGGGGGGAAGAGAGACCCAGTACTTC.

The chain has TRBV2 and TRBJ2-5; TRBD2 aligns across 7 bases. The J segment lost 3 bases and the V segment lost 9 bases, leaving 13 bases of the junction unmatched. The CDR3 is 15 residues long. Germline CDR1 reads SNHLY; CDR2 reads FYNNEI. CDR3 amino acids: CARSRGAGVKETQYF. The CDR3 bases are TGTGCCAGATCAAGAGGGGCGGGAGTGAAAGAGACCCAGTACTTC.

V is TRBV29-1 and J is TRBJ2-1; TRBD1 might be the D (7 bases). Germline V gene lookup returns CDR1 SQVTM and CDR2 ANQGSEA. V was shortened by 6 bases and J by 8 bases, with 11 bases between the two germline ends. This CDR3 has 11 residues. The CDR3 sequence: CSVAGGHEQFF. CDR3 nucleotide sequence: TGCAGCGTCGCAGGGGGGCATGAGCAGTTCTTC.

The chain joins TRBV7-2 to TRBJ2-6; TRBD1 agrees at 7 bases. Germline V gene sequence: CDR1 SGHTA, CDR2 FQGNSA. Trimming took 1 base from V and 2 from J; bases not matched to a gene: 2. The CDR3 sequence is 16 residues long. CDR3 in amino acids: CASSLGGGAGANVLTF. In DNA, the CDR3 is TGTGCCAGCAGCTTAGGAGGGGGCGCTGGGGCCAACGTCCTGACTTTC.

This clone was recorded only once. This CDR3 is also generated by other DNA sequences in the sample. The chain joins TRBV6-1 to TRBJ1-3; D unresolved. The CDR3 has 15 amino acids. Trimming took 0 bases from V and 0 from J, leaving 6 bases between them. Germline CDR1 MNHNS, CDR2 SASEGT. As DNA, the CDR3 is TGTGCCAGCAGTGAAGCTCCGAGCTCTGGAAACACCATATATTTT. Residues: CASSEAPSSGNTIYF.

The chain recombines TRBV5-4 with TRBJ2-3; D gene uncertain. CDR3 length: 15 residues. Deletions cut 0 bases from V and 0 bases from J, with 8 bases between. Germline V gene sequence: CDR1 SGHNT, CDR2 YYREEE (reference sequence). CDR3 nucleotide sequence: TGTGCCAGCAGCTTGGCCACTCTGAGCACAGATACGCAGTATTTT. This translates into CASSLATLSTDTQYF.

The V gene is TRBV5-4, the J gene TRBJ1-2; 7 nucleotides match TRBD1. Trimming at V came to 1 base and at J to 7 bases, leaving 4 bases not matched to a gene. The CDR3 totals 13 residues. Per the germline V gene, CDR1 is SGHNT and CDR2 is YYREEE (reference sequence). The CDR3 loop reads CASSLSGQLGYTF. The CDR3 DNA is TGTGCCAGCAGCTTGTCGGGACAGCTTGGCTACACCTTC.

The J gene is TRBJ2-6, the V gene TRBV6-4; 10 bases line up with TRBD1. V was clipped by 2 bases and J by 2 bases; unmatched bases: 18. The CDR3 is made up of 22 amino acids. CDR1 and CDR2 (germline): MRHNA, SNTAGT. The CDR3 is CASSDPTPRDRGPPPGANVLTF. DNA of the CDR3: TGTGCCAGCAGTGACCCAACGCCTCGGGACAGGGGTCCTCCTCCTGGGGCCAACGTCCTGACTTTC.

CDR3 bases: TGTGCCAGCAGCCCGCAACGCCGGGACAGGGTCCCCGGCGAGCAGTACTTC. Its protein is CASSPQRRDRVPGEQYF. V and J are TRBV7-6 and TRBJ2-7; 9 positions match TRBD1. Trimming at V came to 5 bases and at J to 6 bases, leaving 17 bases not matched to a gene. Germline CDR1 is SGHVS and CDR2 is FNYEAQ. The CDR3 has 17 residues.

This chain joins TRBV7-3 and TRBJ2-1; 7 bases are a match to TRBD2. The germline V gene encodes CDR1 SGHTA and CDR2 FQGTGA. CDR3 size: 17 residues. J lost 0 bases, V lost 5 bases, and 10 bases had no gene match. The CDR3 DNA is TGTGCCAGCAGCCCGATTGGGGGACTATACTCCTACAATGAGCAGTTCTTC. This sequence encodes CASSPIGGLYSYNEQFF.

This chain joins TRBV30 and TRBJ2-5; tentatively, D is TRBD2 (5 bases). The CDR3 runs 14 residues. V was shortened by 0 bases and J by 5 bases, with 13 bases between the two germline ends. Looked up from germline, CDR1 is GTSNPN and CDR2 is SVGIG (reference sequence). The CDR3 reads CAWSVILGGETQYF. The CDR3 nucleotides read TGTGCCTGGAGTGTTATACTGGGCGGGGAGACCCAGTACTTC.

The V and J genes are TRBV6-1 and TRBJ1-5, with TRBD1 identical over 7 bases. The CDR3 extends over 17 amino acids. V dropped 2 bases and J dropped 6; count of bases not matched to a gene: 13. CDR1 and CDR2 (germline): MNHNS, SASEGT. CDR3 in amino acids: CASSELISTGRTQPQHF. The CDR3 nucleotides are TGTGCCAGCAGTGAACTTATTTCGACAGGGAGGACTCAGCCCCAGCATTTT.

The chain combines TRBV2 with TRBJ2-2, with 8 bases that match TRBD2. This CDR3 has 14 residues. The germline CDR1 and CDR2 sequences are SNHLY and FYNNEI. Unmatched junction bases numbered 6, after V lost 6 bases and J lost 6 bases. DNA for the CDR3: TGTGCCAGCAGCCTGGGACTAGTTTCCGGGGAGCTGTTTTTT. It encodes CASSLGLVSGELFF. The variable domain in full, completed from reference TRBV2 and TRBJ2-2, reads EPEVTQTPSHQVTQMGQEVILRCVPISNHLYFYWYRQILGQKVEFLVSFYNNEISEKSEIFDDQFSVERPDGSNFTLKIRSTKLEDSAMYFCASSLGLVSGELFFGEGSRLTVL.

The CDR3 bases are TGCGCCAGCAGCAAGTCTAGCGGGAGGATCCGATCCTACAATGAGCAGTTCTTC. Translating gives CASSKSSGRIRSYNEQFF. The chain carries TRBV4-3 and TRBJ2-1; TRBD2 agrees at 11 bases. After removal of 5 bases from V and 1 base from J, the junction contained 10 bases not matched to a gene. Per the germline V gene, CDR1 is LGHNA and CDR2 is YSLEER. This CDR3 spans 18 amino acids.